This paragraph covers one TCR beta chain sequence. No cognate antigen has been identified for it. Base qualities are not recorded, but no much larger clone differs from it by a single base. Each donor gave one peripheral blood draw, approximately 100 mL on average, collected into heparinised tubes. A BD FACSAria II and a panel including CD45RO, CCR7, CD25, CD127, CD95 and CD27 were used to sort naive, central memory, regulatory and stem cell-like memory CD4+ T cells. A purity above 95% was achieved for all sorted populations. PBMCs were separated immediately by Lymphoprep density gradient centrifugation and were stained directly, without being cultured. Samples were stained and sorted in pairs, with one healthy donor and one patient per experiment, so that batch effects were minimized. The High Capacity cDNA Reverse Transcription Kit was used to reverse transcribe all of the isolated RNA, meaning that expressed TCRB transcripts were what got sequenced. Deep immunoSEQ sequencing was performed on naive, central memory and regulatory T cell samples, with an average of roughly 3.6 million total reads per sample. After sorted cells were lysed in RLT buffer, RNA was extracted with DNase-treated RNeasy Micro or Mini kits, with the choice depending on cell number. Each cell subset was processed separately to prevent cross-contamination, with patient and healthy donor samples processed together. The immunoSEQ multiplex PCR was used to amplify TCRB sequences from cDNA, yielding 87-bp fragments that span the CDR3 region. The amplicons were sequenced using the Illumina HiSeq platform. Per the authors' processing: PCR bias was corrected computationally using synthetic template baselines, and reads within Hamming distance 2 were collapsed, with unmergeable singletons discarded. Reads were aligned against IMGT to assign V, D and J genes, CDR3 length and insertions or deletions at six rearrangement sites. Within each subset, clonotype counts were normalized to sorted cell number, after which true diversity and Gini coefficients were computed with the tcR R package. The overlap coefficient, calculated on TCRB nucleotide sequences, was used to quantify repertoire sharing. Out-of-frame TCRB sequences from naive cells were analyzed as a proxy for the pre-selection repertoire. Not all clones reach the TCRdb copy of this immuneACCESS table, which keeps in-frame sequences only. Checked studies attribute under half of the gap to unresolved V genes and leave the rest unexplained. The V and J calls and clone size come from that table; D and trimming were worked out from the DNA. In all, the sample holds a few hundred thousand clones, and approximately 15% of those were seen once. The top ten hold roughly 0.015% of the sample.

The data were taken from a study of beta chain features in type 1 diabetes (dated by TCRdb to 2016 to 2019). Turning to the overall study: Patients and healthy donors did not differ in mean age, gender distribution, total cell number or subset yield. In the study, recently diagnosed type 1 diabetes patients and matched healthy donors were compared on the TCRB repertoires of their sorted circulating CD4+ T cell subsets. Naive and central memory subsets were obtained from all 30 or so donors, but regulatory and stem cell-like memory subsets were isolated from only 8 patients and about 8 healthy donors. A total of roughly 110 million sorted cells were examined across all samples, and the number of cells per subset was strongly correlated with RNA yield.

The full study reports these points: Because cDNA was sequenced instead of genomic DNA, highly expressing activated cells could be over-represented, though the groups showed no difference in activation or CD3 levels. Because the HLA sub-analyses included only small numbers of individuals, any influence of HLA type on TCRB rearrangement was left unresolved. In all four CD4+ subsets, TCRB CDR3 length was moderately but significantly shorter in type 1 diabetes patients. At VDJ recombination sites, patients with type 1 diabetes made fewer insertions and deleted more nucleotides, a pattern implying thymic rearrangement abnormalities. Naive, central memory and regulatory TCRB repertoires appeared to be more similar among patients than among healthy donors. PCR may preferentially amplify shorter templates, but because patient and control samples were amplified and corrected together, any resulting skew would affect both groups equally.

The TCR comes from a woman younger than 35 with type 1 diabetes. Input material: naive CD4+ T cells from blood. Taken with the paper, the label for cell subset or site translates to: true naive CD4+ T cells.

The CDR3 here reads CASSLAGGGQPQHF. The base sequence is TGTGCCAGCAGCTTGGCAGGGGGCGGGCAGCCCCAGCATTTT. The rearrangement combines TRBV5-4 with TRBJ1-5; TRBD1 matches 8 bases in the middle. There are 14 amino acids in the CDR3, from cysteine to phenylalanine inclusive. Only the CDR3 portion is preserved as DNA: 42 bases, with reading frame beginning at the first base. In the germline V gene (reference sequence), CDR1 corresponds to SGHNT and CDR2 to YYREEE. Compared with germline, V lacks 0 bases and J lacks 7 bases; bases without a gene match: 3.